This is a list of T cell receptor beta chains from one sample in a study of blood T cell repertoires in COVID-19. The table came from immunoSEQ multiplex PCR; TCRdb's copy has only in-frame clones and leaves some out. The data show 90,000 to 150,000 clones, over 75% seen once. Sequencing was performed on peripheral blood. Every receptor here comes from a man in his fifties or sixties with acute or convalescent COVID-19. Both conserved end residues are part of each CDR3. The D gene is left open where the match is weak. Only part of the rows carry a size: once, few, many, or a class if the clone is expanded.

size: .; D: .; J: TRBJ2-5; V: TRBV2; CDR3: CASSRDKMGTQYF; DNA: TGTGCCAGCAGTAGGGACAAAATGGGGACCCAGTACTTC
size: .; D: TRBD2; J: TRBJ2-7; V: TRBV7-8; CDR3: CASRPIAGGLSYEQYF; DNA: TGTGCCAGCAGACCTATAGCGGGAGGGCTCTCCTACGAGCAGTACTTC
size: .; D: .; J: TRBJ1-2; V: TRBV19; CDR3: CASSISRDSSGVFGYTF; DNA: TGTGCCAGTAGTATCTCCCGTGACAGTTCAGGTGTCTTTGGCTACACCTTC
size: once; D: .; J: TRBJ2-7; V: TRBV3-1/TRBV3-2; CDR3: CASGGSRVDEQYF; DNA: TGTGCCAGCGGAGGCTCGCGTGTGGACGAGCAGTACTTC
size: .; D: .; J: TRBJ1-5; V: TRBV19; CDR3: CASSITRGSNQPQHF; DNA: TGTGCCAGTAGTATCACCAGGGGCAGCAATCAGCCCCAGCATTTT
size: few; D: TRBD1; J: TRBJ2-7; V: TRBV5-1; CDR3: CASRQSPGQDYEQYF; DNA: TGCGCCAGCAGACAGTCTCCGGGACAGGACTACGAGCAGTACTTC
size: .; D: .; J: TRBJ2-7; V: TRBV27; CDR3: CASSLRQDSYEQYF; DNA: TGTGCCAGCAGTCTCCGACAGGACTCCTACGAGCAGTACTTC
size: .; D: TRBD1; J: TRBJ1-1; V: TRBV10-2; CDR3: CAIAGSGGMNTEAFF; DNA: TGCGCCATCGCGGGGTCAGGGGGCATGAACACTGAAGCTTTCTTT
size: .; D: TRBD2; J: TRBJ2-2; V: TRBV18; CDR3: CASSPPGLASTGELFF; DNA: TGTGCCAGCTCACCGCCGGGACTAGCTTCCACCGGGGAGCTGTTTTTT
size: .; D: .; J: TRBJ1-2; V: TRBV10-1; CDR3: CASSEFSLETLNYGYTF; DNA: TGCGCCAGCAGTGAGTTTTCTTTGGAGACTTTGAACTATGGCTACACCTTC